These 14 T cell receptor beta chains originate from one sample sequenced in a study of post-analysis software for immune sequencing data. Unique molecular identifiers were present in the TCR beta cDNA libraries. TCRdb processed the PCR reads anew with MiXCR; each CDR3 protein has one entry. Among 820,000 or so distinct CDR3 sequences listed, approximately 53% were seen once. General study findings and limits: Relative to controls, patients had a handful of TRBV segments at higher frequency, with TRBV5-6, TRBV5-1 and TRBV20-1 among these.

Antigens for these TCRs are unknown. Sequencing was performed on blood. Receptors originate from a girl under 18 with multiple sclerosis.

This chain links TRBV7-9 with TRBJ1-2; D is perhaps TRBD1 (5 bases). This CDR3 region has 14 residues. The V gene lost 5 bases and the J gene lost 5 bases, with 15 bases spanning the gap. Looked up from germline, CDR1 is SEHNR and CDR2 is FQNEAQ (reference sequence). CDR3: CASSPGAGVYGYTF. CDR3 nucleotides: TGTGCCAGCAGCCCCGGGGCCGGGGTGTATGGCTACACCTTC.

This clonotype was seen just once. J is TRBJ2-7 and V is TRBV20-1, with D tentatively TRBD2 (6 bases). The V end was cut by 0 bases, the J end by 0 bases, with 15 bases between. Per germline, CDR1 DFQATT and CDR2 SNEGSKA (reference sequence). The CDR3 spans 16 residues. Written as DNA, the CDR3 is TGCAGTGCTAGAGATCGGCGGGGCAAAAGCTCCTACGAGCAGTACTTC. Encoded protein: CSARDRRGKSSYEQYF.

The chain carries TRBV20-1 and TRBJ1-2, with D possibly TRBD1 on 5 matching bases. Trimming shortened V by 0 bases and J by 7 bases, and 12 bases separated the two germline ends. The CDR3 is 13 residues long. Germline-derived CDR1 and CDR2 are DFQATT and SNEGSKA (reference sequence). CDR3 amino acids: CSARDGAAIGYTF. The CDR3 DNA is TGCAGTGCTAGAGATGGGGCCGCAATTGGCTACACCTTC.

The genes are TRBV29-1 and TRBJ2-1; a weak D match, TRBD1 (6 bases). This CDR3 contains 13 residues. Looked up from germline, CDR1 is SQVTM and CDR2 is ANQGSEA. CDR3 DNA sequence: TGCAGTGGACAGAAAGACTCCTACAATGAGCAGTTCTTC. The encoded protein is CSGQKDSYNEQFF.

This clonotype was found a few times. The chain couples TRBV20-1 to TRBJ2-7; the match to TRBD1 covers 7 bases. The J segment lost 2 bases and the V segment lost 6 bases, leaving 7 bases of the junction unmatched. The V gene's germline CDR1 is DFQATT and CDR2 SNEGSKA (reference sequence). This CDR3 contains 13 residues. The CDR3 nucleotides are TGCAGTGCGCGGACGGGACAGCCCTACGAGCAGTACTTC. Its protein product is CSARTGQPYEQYF.

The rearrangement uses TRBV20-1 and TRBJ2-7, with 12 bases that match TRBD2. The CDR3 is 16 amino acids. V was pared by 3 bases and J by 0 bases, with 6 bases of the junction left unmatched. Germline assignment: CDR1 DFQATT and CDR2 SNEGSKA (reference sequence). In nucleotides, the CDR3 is TGCAGTGCTAGGGGTAGACTAGCGGGGGTCTCCTACGAGCAGTACTTC. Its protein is CSARGRLAGVSYEQYF.

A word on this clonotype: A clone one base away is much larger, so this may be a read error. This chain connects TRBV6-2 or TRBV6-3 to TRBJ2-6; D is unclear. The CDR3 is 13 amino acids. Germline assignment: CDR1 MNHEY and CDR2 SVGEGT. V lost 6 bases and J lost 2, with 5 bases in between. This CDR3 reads CASRPAGANVLTF. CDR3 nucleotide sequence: TGTGCCAGCAGACCCGCTGGGGCCAACGTCCTGACTTTC.

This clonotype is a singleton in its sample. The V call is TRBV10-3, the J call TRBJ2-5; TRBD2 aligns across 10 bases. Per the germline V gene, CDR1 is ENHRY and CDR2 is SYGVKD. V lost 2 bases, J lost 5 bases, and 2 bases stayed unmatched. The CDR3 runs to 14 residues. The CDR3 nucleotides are TGTGCCATCAGTGAGGTACTAGCGGGGGAGACCCAGTACTTC. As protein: CAISEVLAGETQYF.

Written as DNA, the CDR3 is TGTGCCAGCAGTTACGGGAGTAGCGGGAGGGGTGAGCAGTTCTTC. Its translation: CASSYGSSGRGEQFF. The chain links TRBV6-5 to TRBJ2-1, with TRBD2 matching 11 bases. In germline, CDR1 is MNHEY, CDR2 SVGAGI. The V segment lost 2 bases and the J segment 9 bases; nucleotides outside the gene matches: 6. The CDR3 covers 15 residues.

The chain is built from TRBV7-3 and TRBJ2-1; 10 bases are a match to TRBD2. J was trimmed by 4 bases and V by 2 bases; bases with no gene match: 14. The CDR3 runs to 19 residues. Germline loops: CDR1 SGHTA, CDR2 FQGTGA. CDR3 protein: CASSLLWTSGTGGYNEQFF. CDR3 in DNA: TGTGCCAGCAGCTTACTTTGGACTAGCGGCACCGGGGGTTACAATGAGCAGTTCTTC.

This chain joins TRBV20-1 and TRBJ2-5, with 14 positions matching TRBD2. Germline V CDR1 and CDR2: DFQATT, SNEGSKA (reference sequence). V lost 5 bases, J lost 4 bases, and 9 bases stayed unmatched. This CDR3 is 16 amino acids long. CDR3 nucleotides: TGCAGTGCTCAACTCCTGGGACTAGCGGGAGCAGAGACCCAGTACTTC. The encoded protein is CSAQLLGLAGAETQYF.

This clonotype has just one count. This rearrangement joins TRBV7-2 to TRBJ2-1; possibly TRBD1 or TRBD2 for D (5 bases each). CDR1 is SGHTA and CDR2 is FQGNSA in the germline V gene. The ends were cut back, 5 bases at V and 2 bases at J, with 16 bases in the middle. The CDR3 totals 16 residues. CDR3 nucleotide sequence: TGTGCCAGCAGCCCCAGGGCAGCGGTTCCCTACAATGAGCAGTTCTTC. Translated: CASSPRAAVPYNEQFF. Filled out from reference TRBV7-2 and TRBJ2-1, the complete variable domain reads GAGVSQSPSNKVTEKGKDVELRCDPISGHTALYWYRQSLGQGLEFLIYFQGNSAPDKSGLPSDRFSAERTGGSVSTLTIQRTQQEDSAVYLCASSPRAAVPYNEQFFGPGTRLTVL.

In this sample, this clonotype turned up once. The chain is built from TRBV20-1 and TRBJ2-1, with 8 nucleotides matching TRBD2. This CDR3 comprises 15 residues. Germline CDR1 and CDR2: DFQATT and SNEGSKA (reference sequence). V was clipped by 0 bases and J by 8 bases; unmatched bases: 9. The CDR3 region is CSARDPGARGDEQFF. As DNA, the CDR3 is TGCAGTGCTAGAGATCCCGGGGCGCGGGGGGATGAGCAGTTCTTC.

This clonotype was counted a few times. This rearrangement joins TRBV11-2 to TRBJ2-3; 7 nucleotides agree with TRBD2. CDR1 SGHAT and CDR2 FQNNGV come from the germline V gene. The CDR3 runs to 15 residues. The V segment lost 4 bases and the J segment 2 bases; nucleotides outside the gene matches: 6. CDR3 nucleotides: TGTGCCAGCAGCTCCCTAGCGGAATACACAGATACGCAGTATTTT. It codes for CASSSLAEYTDTQYF.